This T cell receptor beta chain was obtained from a study of CD8 T cells in ankylosing spondylitis. Study-wide points: Within ankylosing spondylitis blood, a TCR beta motif made up of several highly homologous variants appeared to be characteristic. Disease-linked clones displayed a CD8+ phenotype and appeared relatively rarely in peripheral blood.

Note on this clonotype: The antigen remains undetermined.

It was by quantitative 5'-RACE with molecular barcodes that TCR beta libraries were made. TCRdb reprocessed the 5' RACE reads via MiXCR and lists one record per CDR3 protein. This sample has over 450,000 distinct CDR3 sequences; over 9.5% occur once, and the top ten carry approximately 6.2%. The germline gives CDR1 SGHAT, CDR2 FQDESV (reference sequence). Trimming cost V 4 bases and J 1 base, with 7 bases left between them. The CDR3 totals 14 residues. The receptor was derived from a male donor with ankylosing spondylitis. The chain is built from TRBV11-1 and TRBJ2-2, with D unclear. Sequenced: blood, either unsorted or a sorted T cell fraction (not recorded which). CDR3 coding DNA: TGTGCCAGCAGCTCAAACGGGAACACCGGGGAGCTGTTTTTT. Protein: CASSSNGNTGELFF.